This is a list of T cell receptor beta chains from one sample in a study of shared clonotypes between healthy human individuals. Profiled with immunoSEQ multiplex PCR; TCRdb holds only in-frame clones, not every one. In the table there are roughly 2 million clones, approximately 94% of which are singletons. The sequencing input was naive CD8+ T cells sorted from blood. These receptor sequences come from a man aged 18 to 30 in good health. Each CDR3 is given with its conserved first and last residue. A D gene is named only where the DNA matches it firmly. Clone size, where shown, is once, few, many, or a class for clones that have expanded.

J,length,V,size,D,CDR3,DNA
TRBJ2-7,15,TRBV5-1,NA,TRBD1,CASSLGDSASYEQYF,TGCGCCAGCAGCTTGGGGGACAGTGCCTCCTACGAGCAGTACTTC
TRBJ2-3,14,TRBV14,NA,TRBD2,CASSALGGTDTQYF,TGTGCCAGCAGCGCTCTGGGGGGGACAGATACGCAGTATTTT
TRBJ1-1,15,TRBV21-1,NA,NA,CASSAWGGTGTEAFF,TGTGCCAGCAGCGCGTGGGGCGGGACCGGAACTGAAGCTTTCTTT
TRBJ2-7,15,TRBV15,NA,TRBD1,CATSRDRTGAYEQYF,TGTGCCACCAGCAGAGATCGGACAGGGGCCTACGAGCAGTACTTC
TRBJ2-7,15,TRBV19,NA,NA,CASSSPTGGTYEQYF,TGTGCCAGTAGTTCCCCCACCGGGGGTACCTACGAGCAGTACTTC
TRBJ1-4,17,TRBV19,NA,TRBD1,CASYPYGTEDRNEKLFF,TGTGCCAGTTATCCTTATGGGACAGAAGACCGAAATGAAAAACTGTTTTTT
TRBJ2-7,15,TRBV14,NA,NA,CASSLTGRGPYEQYF,TGTGCCAGCAGCCTAACAGGGCGAGGTCCCTACGAGCAGTACTTC
TRBJ2-3,15,TRBV2,NA,TRBD2,CASILLAGAADTQYF,TGTGCCAGCATTCTCCTAGCGGGAGCCGCAGATACGCAGTATTTT
TRBJ2-7,14,TRBV4-1,NA,NA,CASSPRVELYEQYF,TGCGCCAGCAGTCCCCGGGTTGAACTTTACGAGCAGTACTTC
TRBJ1-4,13,TRBV29-1,NA,TRBD1,CSARTGGAEKLFF,TGCAGCGCTCGGACAGGGGGGGCGGAAAAACTGTTTTTT
TRBJ2-7,13,TRBV10-3,NA,NA,CAISVGAAYEQYF,TGTGCCATCAGTGTGGGAGCAGCCTACGAGCAGTACTTC
TRBJ2-3,14,TRBV27,NA,TRBD1,CASGRTGAADTQYF,TGTGCCAGCGGCAGGACAGGGGCGGCAGATACGCAGTATTTT
TRBJ2-7,15,TRBV7-9,NA,TRBD2,CASSLAGGSSYEQYF,TGTGCCAGCAGTTTAGCGGGAGGGAGCTCCTACGAGCAGTACTTC
TRBJ2-4,14,TRBV6-5,NA,TRBD2,CASSRPGLANIQYF,TGTGCCAGCAGCCGGCCCGGACTAGCGAACATTCAGTACTTC
TRBJ2-5,15,TRBV9,NA,TRBD2,CASSVEGLEQETQYF,TGTGCCAGCAGCGTAGAGGGACTAGAACAAGAGACCCAGTACTTC
TRBJ1-6,14,TRBV7-3,NA,NA,CASSLIGNNSPLHF,TGTGCCAGCAGCTTAATAGGAAATAATTCACCCCTCCACTTT
TRBJ2-7,15,TRBV5-6,NA,TRBD1,CASSPDRVLIYEQYF,TGCGCCAGCAGCCCTGACAGGGTTCTCATCTACGAGCAGTACTTC
TRBJ1-6,14,TRBV28,few,TRBD1,CASSGTERLGPLHF,TGTGCCAGCAGTGGGACAGAAAGGTTGGGACCCCTCCACTTT
TRBJ2-6,15,TRBV2,NA,NA,CASRGESSGANVPTF,TGTGCCAGCAGGGGGGAAAGCTCTGGGGCCAACGTCCCGACTTTC
TRBJ2-7,16,TRBV6-1,NA,TRBD1,CASSEGGQVLSYEQYF,TGTGCCAGCAGTGAAGGCGGACAGGTCCTCTCCTACGAGCAGTACTTC
TRBJ2-2,13,TRBV6-1,NA,NA,CASRPPGTGELFF,TGTGCCAGCAGGCCCCCAGGGACCGGGGAGCTGTTTTTT
TRBJ2-5,14,TRBV7-9,NA,NA,CASSSTGFQETQYF,TGTGCCAGCAGCTCAACAGGGTTCCAAGAGACCCAGTACTTC
TRBJ2-1,14,TRBV4-3,NA,NA,CASSLDGQYNEQFF,TGCGCCAGCAGCCTTGACGGACAGTACAATGAGCAGTTCTTC
TRBJ1-3,12,TRBV13,once,NA,CASSLGGNTIYF,TGTGCCAGCAGCTTAGGGGGAAACACCATATATTTT
TRBJ2-1,16,TRBV27,NA,TRBD2,CASSLIAGGPGNEQFF,TGTGCCAGCAGTTTAATCGCGGGGGGGCCCGGAAATGAGCAGTTCTTC
TRBJ2-2,13,TRBV10-3,few,NA,CASTRGVWGELFF,TGTGCCTCCACTCGGGGCGTATGGGGGGAGCTGTTTTTT
TRBJ2-7,13,TRBV7-2,NA,TRBD2,CASRAPGGYEQYF,TGTGCCAGTAGAGCCCCGGGGGGGTACGAGCAGTACTTC